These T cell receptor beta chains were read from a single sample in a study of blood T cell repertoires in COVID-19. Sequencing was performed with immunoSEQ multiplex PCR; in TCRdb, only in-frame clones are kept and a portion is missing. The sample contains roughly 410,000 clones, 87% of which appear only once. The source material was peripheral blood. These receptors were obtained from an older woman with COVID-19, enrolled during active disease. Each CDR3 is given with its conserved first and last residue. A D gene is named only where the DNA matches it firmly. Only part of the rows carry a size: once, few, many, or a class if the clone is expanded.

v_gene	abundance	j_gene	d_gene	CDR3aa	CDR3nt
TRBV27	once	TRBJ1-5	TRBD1	CASSRRQGANSNQPQHF	TGTGCCAGCAGCCGTCGACAGGGGGCAAATAGCAATCAGCCCCAGCATTTT
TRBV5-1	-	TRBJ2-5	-	CASSLSGVAETQYF	TGCGCCAGCAGCTTGTCCGGGGTGGCGGAGACCCAGTACTTC
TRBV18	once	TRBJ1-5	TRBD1	CASSPYRQGHYQPQHF	TGTGCCAGCTCACCATATCGACAGGGGCATTATCAGCCCCAGCATTTT
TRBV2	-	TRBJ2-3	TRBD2	CASSEEPAGGTLLTDTQYF	TGTGCCAGCAGTGAAGAGCCAGCGGGGGGCACCCTCCTCACAGATACGCAGTATTTT
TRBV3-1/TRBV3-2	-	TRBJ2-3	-	CASSQLGGEGTQYF	TGTGCCAGCAGCCAACTCGGAGGAGAGGGTACGCAGTATTTT
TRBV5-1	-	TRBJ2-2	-	CASSAITSGELFF	TGCGCCAGCAGCGCTATAACTTCCGGGGAGCTGTTTTTT
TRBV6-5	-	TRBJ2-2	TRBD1	CASKPGTANTGELFF	TGTGCCAGCAAGCCCGGGACAGCGAACACCGGGGAGCTGTTTTTT
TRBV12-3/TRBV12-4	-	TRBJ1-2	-	CASSFGLGGYTF	TGTGCCAGCAGTTTCGGACTCGGAGGCTACACCTTC
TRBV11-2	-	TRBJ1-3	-	CASSLGGARSGNTIYF	TGTGCCAGCAGCTTAGGCGGCGCGCGCTCTGGAAACACCATATATTTT
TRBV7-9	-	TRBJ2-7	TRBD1	CASSYGGQGPYEQYF	TGTGCCAGCAGCTACGGCGGACAGGGCCCCTACGAGCAGTACTTC
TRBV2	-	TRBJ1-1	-	CAEKLGHLNTEAFF	TGTGCAGAGAAGCTGGGACACCTGAACACTGAAGCTTTCTTT
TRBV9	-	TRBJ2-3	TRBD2	CASSVGSGDPSDTQYF	TGTGCCAGCAGCGTAGGTAGCGGGGACCCGTCTGATACGCAGTATTTT
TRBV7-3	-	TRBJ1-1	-	CASSLTFGGETEAFF	TGTGCCAGCAGCTTAACGTTTGGGGGGGAAACTGAAGCTTTCTTT
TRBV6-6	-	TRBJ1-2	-	CASSAGNYGYTF	TGTGCCAGCAGCGCAGGGAACTATGGCTACACCTTC
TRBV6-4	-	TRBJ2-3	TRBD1	CASRRTDREDTQYF	TGTGCCAGCAGAAGAACGGACAGGGAGGATACGCAGTATTTT
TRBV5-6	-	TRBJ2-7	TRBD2	CASSWVEAGGNDF	TGTGCCAGCAGCTGGGTAGAAGCGGGGGGAAACGACTTC
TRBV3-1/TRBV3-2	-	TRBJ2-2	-	CASSQGGLSNTGELFF	TGTGCCAGCAGCCAAGGAGGACTAAGCAACACCGGGGAGCTGTTTTTT
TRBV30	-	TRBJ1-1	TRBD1	CAWSVPTGGWGAFF	TGTGCCTGGAGTGTACCAACAGGGGGCTGGGGAGCTTTCTTT
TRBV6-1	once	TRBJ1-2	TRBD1	CASSEDRGNYGYTF	TGTGCCAGCAGTGAGGACAGGGGGAACTATGGCTACACCTTC
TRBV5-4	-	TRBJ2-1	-	CASRGGSYNEQFF	TGTGCCAGCCGCGGAGGCTCCTACAATGAGCAGTTCTTC
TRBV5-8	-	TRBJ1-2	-	CASSPLLRAGGYTF	TGTGCCAGCAGCCCCTTACTGCGGGCGGGTGGCTACACCTTC
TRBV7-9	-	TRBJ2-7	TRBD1	CASSWGQTVGQYF	TGTGCCAGCAGCTGGGGACAGACCGTGGGTCAGTACTTC
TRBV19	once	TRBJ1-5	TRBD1	CASSIIGDRGDNQPQHF	TGTGCCAGTAGTATCATTGGGGACAGGGGTGACAATCAGCCCCAGCATTTT
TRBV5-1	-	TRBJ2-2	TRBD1	CASSPQGAGELFF	TGCGCCAGCAGCCCACAGGGGGCCGGGGAGCTGTTTTTT
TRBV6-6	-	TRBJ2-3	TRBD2	CASSPNIAGFTDTQYF	TGTGCCAGCAGTCCTAACATAGCGGGGTTCACAGATACGCAGTATTTT
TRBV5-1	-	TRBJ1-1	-	CASSLVEGTTEAFF	TGCGCCAGCAGCTTGGTGGAGGGGACCACTGAAGCTTTCTTT
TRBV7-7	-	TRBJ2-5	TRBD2	CASSLAGTSGGTQYF	TGTGCTAGCAGCTTAGCCGGGACTAGCGGCGGGACCCAGTACTTC
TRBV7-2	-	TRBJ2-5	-	CASSRGTGGKKTQYF	TGTGCCAGCAGCAGGGGAACTGGGGGGAAAAAGACCCAGTACTTC
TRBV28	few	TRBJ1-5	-	CASSFPLGLDSNQPQHF	TGTGCCAGCAGTTTTCCCCTCGGACTGGATAGCAATCAGCCCCAGCATTTT
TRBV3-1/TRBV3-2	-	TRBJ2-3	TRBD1	CASSPRDRGWDTQYF	TGTGCCAGCAGCCCCCGGGACAGGGGGTGGGATACGCAGTATTTT
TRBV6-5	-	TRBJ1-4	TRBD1	CASSIRGQGAEKLFF	TGTGCCAGCTCCATAAGGGGACAGGGAGCGGAAAAACTGTTTTTT
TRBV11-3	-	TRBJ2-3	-	CASSLGHDTDTQYF	TGTGCCAGCAGCTTAGGACATGACACAGATACGCAGTATTTT